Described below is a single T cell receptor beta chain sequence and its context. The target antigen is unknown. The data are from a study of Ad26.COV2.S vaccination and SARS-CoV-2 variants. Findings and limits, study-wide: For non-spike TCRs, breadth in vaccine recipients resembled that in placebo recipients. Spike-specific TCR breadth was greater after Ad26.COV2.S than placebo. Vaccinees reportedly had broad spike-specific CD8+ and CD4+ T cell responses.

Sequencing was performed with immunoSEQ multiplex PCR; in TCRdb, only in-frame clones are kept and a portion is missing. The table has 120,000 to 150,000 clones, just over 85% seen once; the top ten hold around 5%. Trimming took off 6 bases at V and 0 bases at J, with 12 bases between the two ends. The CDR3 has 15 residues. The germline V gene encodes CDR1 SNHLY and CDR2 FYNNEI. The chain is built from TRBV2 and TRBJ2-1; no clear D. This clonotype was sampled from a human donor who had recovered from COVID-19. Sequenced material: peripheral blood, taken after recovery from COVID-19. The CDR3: CASRQALSSYNEQFF. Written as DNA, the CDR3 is TGTGCCAGCAGGCAGGCCCTATCCTCCTACAATGAGCAGTTCTTC.